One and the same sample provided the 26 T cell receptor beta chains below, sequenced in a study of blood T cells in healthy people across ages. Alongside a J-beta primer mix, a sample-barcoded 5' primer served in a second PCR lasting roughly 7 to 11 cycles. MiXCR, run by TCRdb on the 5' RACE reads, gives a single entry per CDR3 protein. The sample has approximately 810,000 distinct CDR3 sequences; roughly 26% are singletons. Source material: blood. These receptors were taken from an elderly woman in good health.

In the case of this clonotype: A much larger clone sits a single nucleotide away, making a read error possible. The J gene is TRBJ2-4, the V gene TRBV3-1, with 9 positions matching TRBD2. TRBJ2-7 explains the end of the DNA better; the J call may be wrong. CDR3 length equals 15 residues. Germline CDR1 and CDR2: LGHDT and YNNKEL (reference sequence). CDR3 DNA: TGTGCCGGCAGCCAAATTGGTCCTAGCGGGGCCGAGCAGTACTTC. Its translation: CAGSQIGPSGAEQYF.

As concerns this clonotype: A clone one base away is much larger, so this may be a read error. The CDR3 sequence is CSARDGRGGKHEQFF. CDR3 bases: TGCAGTGCTAGAGATGGCCGGGGGGGGAAACACGAGCAGTTCTTC. V gene TRBV20-1 combines with J gene TRBJ2-1; TRBD2 matches at 8 bases. This CDR3 has 15 amino acids. V dropped 0 bases and J dropped 10; count of bases not matched to a gene: 11. Germline CDR1 DFQATT, CDR2 SNEGSKA (reference sequence).

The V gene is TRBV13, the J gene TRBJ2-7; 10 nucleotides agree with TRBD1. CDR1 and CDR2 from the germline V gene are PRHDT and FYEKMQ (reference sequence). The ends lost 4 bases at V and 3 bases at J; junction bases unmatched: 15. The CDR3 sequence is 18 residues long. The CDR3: CASSSTPRMTGGFYEQYF. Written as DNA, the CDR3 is TGTGCCAGCAGCTCGACTCCCCGGATGACAGGGGGCTTCTACGAGCAGTACTTC. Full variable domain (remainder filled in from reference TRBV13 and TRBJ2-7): AAGVIQSPRHLIKEKRETATLKCYPIPRHDTVYWYQQGPGQDPQFLISFYEKMQSDKGSIPDRFSAQQFSDYHSELNMSSLELGDSALYFCASSSTPRMTGGFYEQYFGPGTRLTVT.

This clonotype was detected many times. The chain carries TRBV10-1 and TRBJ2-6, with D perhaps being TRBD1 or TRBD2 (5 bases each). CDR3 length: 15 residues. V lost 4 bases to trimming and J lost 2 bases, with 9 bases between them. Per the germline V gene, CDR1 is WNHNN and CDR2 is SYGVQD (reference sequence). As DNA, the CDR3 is TGCGCCAGCAGTGGGGGGTATACTGGGGCCAACGTCCTGACTTTC. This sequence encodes CASSGGYTGANVLTF.

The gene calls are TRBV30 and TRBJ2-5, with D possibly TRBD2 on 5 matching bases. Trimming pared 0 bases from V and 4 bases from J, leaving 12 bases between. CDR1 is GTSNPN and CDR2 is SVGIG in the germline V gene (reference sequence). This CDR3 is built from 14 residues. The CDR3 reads CAWSVSGLIETQYF. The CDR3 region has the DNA TGTGCCTGGAGTGTATCCGGACTGATAGAGACCCAGTACTTC.

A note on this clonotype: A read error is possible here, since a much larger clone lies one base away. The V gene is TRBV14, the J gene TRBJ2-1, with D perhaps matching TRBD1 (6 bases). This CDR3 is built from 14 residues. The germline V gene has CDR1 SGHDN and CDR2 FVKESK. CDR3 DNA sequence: TGTCCCAGCAGCCAAGTCAGGGGCCAAGGTCGTCAGTTCTTC. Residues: CPSSQVRGQGRQFF.

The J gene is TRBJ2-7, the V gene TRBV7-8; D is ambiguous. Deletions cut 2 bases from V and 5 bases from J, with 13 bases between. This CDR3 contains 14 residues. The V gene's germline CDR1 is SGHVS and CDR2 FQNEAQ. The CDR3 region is CASSLSGKSHEQYF. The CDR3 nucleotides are TGTGCCAGCAGCTTATCGGGCAAGTCCCACGAGCAGTACTTC.

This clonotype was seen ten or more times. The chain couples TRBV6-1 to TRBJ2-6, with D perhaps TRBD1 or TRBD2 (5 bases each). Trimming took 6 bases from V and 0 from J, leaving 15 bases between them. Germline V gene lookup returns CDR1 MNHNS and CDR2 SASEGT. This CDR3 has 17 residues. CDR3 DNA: TGTGCCAGCAGAGATGGGGGACGCCGCTCTGGGGCCAACGTCCTGACTTTC. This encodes CASRDGGRRSGANVLTF.

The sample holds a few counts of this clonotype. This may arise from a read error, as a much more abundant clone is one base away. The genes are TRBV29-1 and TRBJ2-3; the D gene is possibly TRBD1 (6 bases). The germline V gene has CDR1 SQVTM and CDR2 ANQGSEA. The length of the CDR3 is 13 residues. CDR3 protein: CSVEPGGTDAQYF. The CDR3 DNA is TGCAGCGTTGAACCTGGGGGCACAGATGCGCAGTATTTT.

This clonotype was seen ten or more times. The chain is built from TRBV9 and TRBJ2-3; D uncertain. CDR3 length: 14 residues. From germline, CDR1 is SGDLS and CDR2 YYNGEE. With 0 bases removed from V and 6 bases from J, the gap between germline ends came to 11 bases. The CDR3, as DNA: TGTGCCAGCAGCGTAGGCCAGCGACGGGATACGCAGTATTTT. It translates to CASSVGQRRDTQYF.

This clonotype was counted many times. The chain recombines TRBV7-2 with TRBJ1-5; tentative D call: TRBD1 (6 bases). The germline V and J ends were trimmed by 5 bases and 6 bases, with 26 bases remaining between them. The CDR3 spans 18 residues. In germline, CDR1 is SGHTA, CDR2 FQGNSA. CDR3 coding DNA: TGTGCCAGCAGCCCAGTGGGGGCTGGGGGGGCTGGAGGTCAGCCCCAGCATTTT. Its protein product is CASSPVGAGGAGGQPQHF. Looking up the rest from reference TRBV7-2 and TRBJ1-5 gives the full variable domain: GAGVSQSPSNKVTEKGKDVELRCDPISGHTALYWYRQSLGQGLEFLIYFQGNSAPDKSGLPSDRFSAERTGGSVSTLTIQRTQQEDSAVYLCASSPVGAGGAGGQPQHFGDGTRLSIL.

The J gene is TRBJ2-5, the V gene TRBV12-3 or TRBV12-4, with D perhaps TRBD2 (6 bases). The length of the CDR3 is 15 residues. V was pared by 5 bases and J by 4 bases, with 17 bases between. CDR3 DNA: TGTGCCAGCAGTAACAGACTAGTAATTGGAGAGACCCAGTACTTC. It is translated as CASSNRLVIGETQYF.

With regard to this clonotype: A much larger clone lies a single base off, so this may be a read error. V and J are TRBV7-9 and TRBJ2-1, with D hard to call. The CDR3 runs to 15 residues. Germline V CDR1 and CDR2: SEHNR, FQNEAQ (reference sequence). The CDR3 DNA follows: TGTGCCGGCAGCTTAGTAGGACGGACCTACAATGAGCAGTTCTTC. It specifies CAGSLVGRTYNEQFF.

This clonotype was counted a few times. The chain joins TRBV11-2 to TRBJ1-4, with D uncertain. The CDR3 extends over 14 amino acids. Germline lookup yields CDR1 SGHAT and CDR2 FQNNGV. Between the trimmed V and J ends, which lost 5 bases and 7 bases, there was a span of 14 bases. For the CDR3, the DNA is TGTGCCAGCAGCCACAGACGCCTTGGTGAAAAACTGTTTTTT. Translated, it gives CASSHRRLGEKLFF.

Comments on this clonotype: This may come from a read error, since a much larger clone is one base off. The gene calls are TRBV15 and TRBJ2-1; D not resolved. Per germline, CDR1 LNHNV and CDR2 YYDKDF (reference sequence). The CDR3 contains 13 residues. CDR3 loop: CVTSTRAYNEQFF. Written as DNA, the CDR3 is TGTGTCACCAGCACGAGAGCCTACAATGAGCAGTTCTTC.

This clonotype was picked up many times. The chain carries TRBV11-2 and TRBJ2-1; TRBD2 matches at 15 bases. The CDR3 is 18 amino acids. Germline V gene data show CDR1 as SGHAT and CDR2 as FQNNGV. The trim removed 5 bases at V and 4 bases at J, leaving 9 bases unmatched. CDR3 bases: TGTGCCAGCAGCCAACGGACTAGCGGGGGGGCAAGGTACAATGAGCAGTTCTTC. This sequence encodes CASSQRTSGGARYNEQFF.

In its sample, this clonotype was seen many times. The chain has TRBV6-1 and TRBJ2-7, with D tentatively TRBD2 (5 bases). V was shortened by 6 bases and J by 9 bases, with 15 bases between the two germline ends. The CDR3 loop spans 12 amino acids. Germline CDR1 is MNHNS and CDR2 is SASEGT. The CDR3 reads CASSPGPEGQYF. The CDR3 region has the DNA TGTGCCAGCAGCCCGGGCCCTGAGGGGCAGTACTTC.

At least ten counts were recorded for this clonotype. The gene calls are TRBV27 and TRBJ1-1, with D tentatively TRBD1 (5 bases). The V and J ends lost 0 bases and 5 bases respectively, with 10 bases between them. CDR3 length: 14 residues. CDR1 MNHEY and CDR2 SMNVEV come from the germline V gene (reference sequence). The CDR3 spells CASSLSTGGTEAFF. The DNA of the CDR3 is TGTGCCAGCAGTTTATCGACCGGGGGGACTGAAGCTTTCTTT.

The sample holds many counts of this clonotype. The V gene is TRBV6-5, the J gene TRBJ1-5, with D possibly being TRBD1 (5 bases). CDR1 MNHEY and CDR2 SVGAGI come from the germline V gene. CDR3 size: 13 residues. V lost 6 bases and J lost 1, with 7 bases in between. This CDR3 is CASRGDSNQPQHF. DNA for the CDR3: TGTGCCAGCAGGGGGGACAGCAATCAGCCCCAGCATTTT.

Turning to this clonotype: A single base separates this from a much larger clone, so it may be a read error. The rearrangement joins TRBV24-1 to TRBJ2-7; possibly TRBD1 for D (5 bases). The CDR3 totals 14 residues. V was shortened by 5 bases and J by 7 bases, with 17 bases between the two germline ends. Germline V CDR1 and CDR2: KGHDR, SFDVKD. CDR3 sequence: CATSVGAGYNEQYF. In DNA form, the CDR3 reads TGTGCCACCAGTGTAGGGGCAGGGTACAATGAGCAGTACTTC.

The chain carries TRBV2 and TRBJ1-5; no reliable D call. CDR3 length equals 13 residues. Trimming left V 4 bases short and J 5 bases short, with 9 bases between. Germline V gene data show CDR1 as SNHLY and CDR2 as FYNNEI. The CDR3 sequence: CASSANEDQPQHF. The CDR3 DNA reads TGTGCCAGCAGTGCAAATGAAGATCAGCCCCAGCATTTT.

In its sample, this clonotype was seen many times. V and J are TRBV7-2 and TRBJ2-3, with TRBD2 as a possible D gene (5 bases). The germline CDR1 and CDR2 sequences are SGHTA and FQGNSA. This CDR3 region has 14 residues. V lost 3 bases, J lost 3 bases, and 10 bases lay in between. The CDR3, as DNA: TGTGCCAGCAGCTTGTTGGACTGGACAGATACGCAGTATTTT. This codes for CASSLLDWTDTQYF.

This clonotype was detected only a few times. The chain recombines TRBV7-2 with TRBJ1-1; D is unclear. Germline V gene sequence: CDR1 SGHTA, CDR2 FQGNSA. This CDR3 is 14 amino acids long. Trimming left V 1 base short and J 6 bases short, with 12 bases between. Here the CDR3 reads CASSLGAGYPEAFF. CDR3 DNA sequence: TGTGCCAGCAGCTTAGGCGCAGGCTATCCTGAAGCTTTCTTT.

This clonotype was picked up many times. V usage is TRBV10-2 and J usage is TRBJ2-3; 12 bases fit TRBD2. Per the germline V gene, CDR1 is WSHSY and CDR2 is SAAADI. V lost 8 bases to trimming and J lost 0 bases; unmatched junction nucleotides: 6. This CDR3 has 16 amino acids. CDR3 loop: CASGWTSGASTDTQYF. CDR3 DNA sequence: TGCGCCAGCGGGTGGACTAGCGGGGCTAGCACAGATACGCAGTATTTT.

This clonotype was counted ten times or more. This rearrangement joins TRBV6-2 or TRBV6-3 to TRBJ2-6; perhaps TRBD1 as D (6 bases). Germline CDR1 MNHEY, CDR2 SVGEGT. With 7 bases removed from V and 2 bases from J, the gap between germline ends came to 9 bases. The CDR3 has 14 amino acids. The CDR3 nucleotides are TGTGCCAGCAACCCAGGGGCTGGGGCCAACGTCCTGACTTTC. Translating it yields CASNPGAGANVLTF.

In nucleotides, the CDR3 is TGTGCCAGCAGTTACGGGACAGGGAACTATGGCTACACCTTC. This translates into CASSYGTGNYGYTF. The chain employs TRBV7-2 and TRBJ1-2; TRBD1 agrees at 9 bases. Germline V CDR1 and CDR2: SGHTA, FQGNSA. This CDR3 region has 14 residues. The ends lost 6 bases at V and 2 bases at J; junction bases unmatched: 4. The entire variable domain, with the rest obtained from reference TRBV7-2 and TRBJ1-2, is as follows: GAGVSQSPSNKVTEKGKDVELRCDPISGHTALYWYRQSLGQGLEFLIYFQGNSAPDKSGLPSDRFSAERTGGSVSTLTIQRTQQEDSAVYLCASSYGTGNYGYTFGSGTRLTVV.